This T cell receptor (beta chain) appears in the sequencing data of a study of early T cells in non-severe SARS-CoV-2 infection. Trimming took off 5 bases at V and 0 bases at J, with 4 bases between the two ends. Germline V gene sequence: CDR1 SGHAT, CDR2 FQNNGV. CDR3 length: 12 amino acids. TCRdb passed the 5' RACE reads through MiXCR, listing each CDR3 protein once. The data show under 100,000 distinct CDR3 sequences, about 13% seen once. This clonotype was observed a handful of times. This clonotype was obtained from an adult who was a healthcare worker with PCR-confirmed SARS-CoV-2 infection or an uninfected control (not recorded which). Sequencing was carried out using whole blood. This chain connects TRBV11-2 to TRBJ2-5; D unresolved. The CDR3 region is CASSLNQETQYF. CDR3 nucleotide sequence: TGTGCCAGCAGCCTAAACCAAGAGACCCAGTACTTC.